This T cell receptor (beta chain) was sequenced in a study of identical twins. MiXCR, run by TCRdb on the 5' RACE reads, gives a single entry per CDR3 protein. Of hundreds of thousands of distinct CDR3 sequences in the sample, less than 9% were seen once. V was trimmed by 8 bases and J by 4 bases, leaving 12 bases between them. The CDR3 has 12 residues. Germline CDR1 and CDR2: MNHEY and SVGAGI. These data also featured in a second study, about yellow fever vaccine responses in identical twins.

Source material: memory (CD45RO+) T cells sorted from blood. The V and J genes are TRBV6-5 and TRBJ2-7; D remains ambiguous. This clonotype was obtained from a woman aged 18 to 35 in good health. The CDR3 sequence is CASGEFPYEQYV. The CDR3 DNA is TGTGCCAGCGGAGAGTTTCCGTACGAGCAGTACGTC.